This section outlines one T cell receptor (beta chain) sequence together with its context. The data derive from a study of blood T cell repertoires in COVID-19. The wider study: The study drew acute and convalescent COVID-19 samples from the United States, Italy and Spain. Nucleic acid was either cDNA or gDNA, and it came from T cells, B-cell-depleted T cells, or PBMCs.

With 2 bases removed from V and 3 bases from J, the gap between germline ends came to 13 bases. The CDR3 has 15 amino acids. Germline V gene data show CDR1 as MNHEY and CDR2 as SVGAGI. Produced via immunoSEQ multiplex PCR; TCRdb's table is partial and in-frame only. In the table there are more than 90,000 clones, about four fifths of which are singletons. The TCR comes from an elderly woman with acute or convalescent COVID-19. The sequencing input was peripheral blood. The V gene is TRBV6-5, the J gene TRBJ1-2; D gene uncertain. This CDR3 reads CASSYTYSSDYGYTF. The CDR3 region has the DNA TGTGCCAGCAGTTACACCTACAGCTCGGACTATGGCTACACCTTC.